This T cell receptor beta chain was retrieved from a study of T cells expressing NK-cell markers. Looking at the study overall: Most of the eight sequenced donors were classified as HCMV-seropositive, and one was classified as seronegative.

The authors made TCR beta cDNA libraries by 5'RACE template switching. This switching added a universal primer site and UMIs. TCRdb re-called the 5' RACE reads and gives one entry per CDR3 protein, without DNA. The specimen's table records almost 450,000 distinct CDR3 sequences. The CDR3 length is 18 residues. From germline, CDR1 is SGHAT and CDR2 FQDESV (reference sequence). Sequencing used blood T cells: a sorted CD56 or NKG2C T cell subset, CD4+ or CD8+ T cells, or bulk PBMC T cells (not recorded which). V is TRBV11-1 and J is TRBJ2-1; TCRdb gives TRBD1 as the D gene, but with no DNA this cannot be confirmed. The source of this sequence is a woman aged 18-69 years in good health. Here the CDR3 reads CASSGPRPPTGKDNEQFF.